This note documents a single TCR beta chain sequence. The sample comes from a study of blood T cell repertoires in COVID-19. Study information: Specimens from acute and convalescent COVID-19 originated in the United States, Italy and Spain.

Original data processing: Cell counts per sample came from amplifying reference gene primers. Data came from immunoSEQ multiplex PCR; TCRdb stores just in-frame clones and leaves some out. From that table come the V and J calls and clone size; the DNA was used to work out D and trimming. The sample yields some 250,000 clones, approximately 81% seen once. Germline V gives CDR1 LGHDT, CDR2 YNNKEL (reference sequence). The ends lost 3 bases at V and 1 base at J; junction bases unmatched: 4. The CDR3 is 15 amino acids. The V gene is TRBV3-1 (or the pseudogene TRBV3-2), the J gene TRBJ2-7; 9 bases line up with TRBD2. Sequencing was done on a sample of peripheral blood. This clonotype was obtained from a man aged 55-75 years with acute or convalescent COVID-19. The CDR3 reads CASSQTSGISYEQYF. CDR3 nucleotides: TGTGCCAGCAGCCAGACTAGCGGAATATCCTACGAGCAGTACTTC.